This TCR beta chain was observed in a study of T cell repertoires in cytomegalovirus infection. Study in general: Public signatures in TCR beta pointed to CMV infection and matching HLA type.

Study results and caveats: Cumulative public TCR beta family frequency identified carriers of CMV plus the relevant HLA. Dominant in the ex vivo response were TCR beta clonotypes restricted by HLA-C and specific for CMV.

TCRdb used MiXCR to reprocess the reads, holding one entry per CDR3 protein. The table lists 300,000 to 400,000 distinct CDR3 sequences, over 15% of them singletons, with about 10% in the top ten. This clonotype was picked up a small number of times. Its antigen is currently unknown. A read error may account for a junction end that differs from germline. The CDR3 runs to 11 residues. The germline V gene encodes CDR1 LGHDT and CDR2 YNNKEL (reference sequence). The sequence was obtained from a human donor in good health (CMV status not recorded). Some clones in this sample may be carry-over from other donors' samples. The V and J genes are TRBV3-1 and TRBJ2-4; D gene ambiguous. The sample taken for sequencing was PBMCs. The CDR3 protein is CASGQVDIQYF. CDR3 bases: TGTGCCAGCGGCCAGGTGGACATTCAGTACTTC.